Presented here are 14 T cell receptor beta chains from one specimen sequenced in a study of T cells in Graves' hyperthyroidism and ophthalmopathy. Template material for amplifying TCR beta CDR3 regions consisted of RNA transcripts. Researchers ran a first-round RT-PCR on the TCR CDR3 using the HTBI primer set. TCRdb re-called the multiplex PCR reads with MiXCR, one entry per CDR3 protein. This sample has around 570,000 distinct CDR3 sequences; around 20% occur once, and the top ten carry 40% to 50%. Sequencing input: blood. These receptors were obtained from a man between 35 and 55 years old with Graves' ophthalmopathy.

The chain joins TRBV20-1 to TRBJ1-3, with D possibly being TRBD1 (5 bases). From germline, CDR1 is DFQATT and CDR2 SNEGSKA (reference sequence). This CDR3 has 14 residues. Trimming cost V 5 bases and J 7 bases, with 18 bases left between them. In DNA form, the CDR3 reads TGCAGTGCTGGAGGGCTCCGGGGGTCGAACACCATATATTTT. Amino acids: CSAGGLRGSNTIYF.

The chain couples TRBV20-1 to TRBJ1-1, with TRBD1 matching over 7 bases. CDR1 and CDR2 (germline): DFQATT, SNEGSKA (reference sequence). V was pared by 8 bases and J by 3 bases, with 6 bases of the junction left unmatched. CDR3 size: 12 residues. The CDR3 coding sequence is TGCAGTTACACAGGGGCCGACACTGAAGCTTTCTTT. Protein sequence: CSYTGADTEAFF.

The chain carries TRBV19 and TRBJ2-6; 8 bases match TRBD2. The CDR3 length is 18 residues. Germline CDR1 and CDR2: LNHDA and SQIVND (reference sequence). V was clipped by 11 bases and J by 0 bases; unmatched bases: 15. The CDR3 region is CARNHGRGGYSGANVLTF. CDR3 DNA: TGTGCCCGTAATCATGGACGGGGGGGATACTCTGGGGCCAACGTCCTGACTTTC. Combining the CDR3 with reference TRBV19 and TRBJ2-6 gives the whole variable domain DGGITQSPKYLFRKEGQNVTLSCEQNLNHDAMYWYRQDPGQGLRLIYYSQIVNDFQKGDIAEGYSVSREKKESFPLTVTSAQKNPTAFYLCARNHGRGGYSGANVLTFGAGSRLTVL.

There are many counts of this clonotype. The chain employs TRBV12-3 or TRBV12-4 and TRBJ2-2; tentative D call: TRBD2 (6 bases). CDR3 length: 15 residues. Trimming stripped 6 bases from V and 6 bases from J, with 17 bases between. CDR3 nucleotides: TGTGCCAGCAGAAACTCGGACGCGGGATCCGGGGAGCTGTTTTTT. Its protein is CASRNSDAGSGELFF.

Only a few counts were recorded for this clonotype. The chain combines TRBV12-3 or TRBV12-4 with TRBJ2-5, with 7 bases matching TRBD1. With 6 bases clipped from V and 1 base from J, the junction kept 5 bases outside the gene matches. The CDR3 is made up of 14 amino acids. CDR3 loop: CASSRGDSQETQYF. The CDR3 region has the DNA TGTGCCAGCAGCCGAGGGGACAGCCAAGAGACCCAGTACTTC.

This rearrangement joins TRBV3-1 to TRBJ1-2, with a possible D match to TRBD1 (6 bases). The CDR3 has 12 residues. The germline CDR1 and CDR2 sequences are LGHDT and YNNKEL (reference sequence). The V end lost 4 bases, the J end lost 12 bases, and 15 bases lay between the germline ends. CDR3 DNA: TGTGCCAGCAGCCCAAAACAGGGTCCCCACACCTTC. Protein sequence: CASSPKQGPHTF.

Many counts were recorded for this clonotype. This rearrangement joins TRBV3-1 to TRBJ1-3, with a weak D call TRBD1 (5 bases). V was clipped by 1 base and J by 0 bases, with 13 bases between them. The V gene's germline CDR1 is LGHDT and CDR2 YNNKEL (reference sequence). CDR3 length: 17 amino acids. CDR3 region: CASSQGSWGGSGNTIYF. Here the CDR3 DNA reads TGTGCCAGCAGCCAAGGATCATGGGGGGGCTCTGGAAACACCATATATTTT. The entire variable domain, with the rest obtained from reference TRBV3-1 and TRBJ1-3, is as follows: DTAVSQTPKYLVTQMGNDKSIKCEQNLGHDTMYWYKQDSKKFLKIMFSYNNKELIINETVPNRFSPKSPDKAHLNLHINSLELGDSAVYFCASSQGSWGGSGNTIYFGEGSWLTVV.

This clonotype has ten or more counts. This rearrangement joins TRBV11-2 to TRBJ2-7; 8 positions match TRBD2. This CDR3 region has 15 residues. CDR1 and CDR2 (germline): SGHAT, FQNNGV. Losses at the gene ends were 1 base for V and 2 bases for J; bases not matched to a gene: 4. CDR3 DNA: TGTGCCAGCAGCTTAGGAGCGGGGGTACCCTACGAGCAGTACTTC. Translated: CASSLGAGVPYEQYF.

This clonotype was seen many times. The chain recombines TRBV20-1 with TRBJ2-7; D gene unclear. V gave up 5 bases and J gave up 2 bases, with 10 bases separating them. From germline, CDR1 is DFQATT and CDR2 SNEGSKA (reference sequence). This CDR3 has 12 residues. This CDR3 is CSAPDGPYEQYF. The CDR3 coding sequence is TGCAGTGCTCCCGACGGGCCCTACGAGCAGTACTTC.

There are many counts of this clonotype. The rearrangement links TRBV2 to TRBJ2-2; D perhaps matches TRBD1 (6 bases). Trimming shortened V by 5 bases and J by 2 bases, and 12 bases separated the two germline ends. CDR3 length: 15 amino acids. Per the germline V gene, CDR1 is SNHLY and CDR2 is FYNNEI. The CDR3 here is CASSPPGVNTGELFF. The CDR3, as DNA: TGTGCCAGCAGTCCCCCAGGGGTCAACACCGGGGAGCTGTTTTTT.

The chain recombines TRBV12-3 or TRBV12-4 with TRBJ1-5; D is unclear. The V end was cut by 4 bases, the J end by 6 bases, with 13 bases between. CDR3 length: 14 residues. CDR3 residues: CASSSDRRSQPQHF. CDR3 nucleotide sequence: TGTGCCAGCAGTTCGGATCGTCGGAGTCAGCCCCAGCATTTT.

This clonotype was observed a handful of times. The chain uses TRBV7-8 and TRBJ2-5; the D gene is possibly TRBD2 (5 bases). In germline, CDR1 is SGHVS, CDR2 FQNEAQ. Between the trimmed V and J ends, which lost 8 bases and 13 bases, there was a span of 17 bases. This CDR3 has 11 residues. The CDR3 protein is CASSTGSLVYF. The CDR3 DNA follows: TGTGCCAGCTCCACGGGGAGTTTGGTGTACTTC.

This clonotype was found many times. V is TRBV20-1 and J is TRBJ2-7; 10 bases are shared with TRBD2. J gave up 3 bases and V 5 bases, and 13 bases lay outside the gene matches. The CDR3 spans 16 residues. Germline V lookup: CDR1 DFQATT, CDR2 SNEGSKA (reference sequence). The CDR3 DNA follows: TGCAGTGCTGGGACTCTAGCGGGAGCCGCTAACTACGAGCAGTACTTC. Amino acid sequence: CSAGTLAGAANYEQYF.

About this clonotype itself: With a much larger clone just one base away, this may be a read error. The gene calls are TRBV30 and TRBJ1-3; D might be TRBD1 (5 bases). The CDR3 is 14 amino acids. The germline V gene has CDR1 GTSNPN and CDR2 SVGIG (reference sequence). The CDR3 protein is CACTRWDSGNTLYF. The CDR3 coding sequence is TGTGCCTGTACAAGATGGGACTCTGGAAACACCTTATATTTT.